One and the same sample provided the 2 T cell receptor beta chains below, sequenced in a study of shared clonotypes between healthy human individuals. Here immunoSEQ multiplex PCR was the method, and the copy in TCRdb shows in-frame clones only, minus some. The repertoire holds some 2,500,000 clones, with less than 95% as singletons. Sequencing was done on a sample of naive CD4+ T cells from PBMCs. As for subset: CD45RA+ positively selected. The receptors here all came from a man younger than 35 in good health. Some clones in this sample may be carry-over from other donors' samples.

The V and J genes are TRBV28 and TRBJ1-6, with 11 bases lining up with TRBD1. The V gene's germline CDR1 is MDHEN and CDR2 SYDVKM. This CDR3 has 14 residues. V shed 6 bases and J 9 bases; nucleotides not matched to a gene: 4. CDR3 protein: CASRRGTGGSPLHF. For the CDR3, the DNA is TGTGCCAGCAGAAGGGGGACAGGGGGTTCACCCCTCCACTTT.

The sample holds a few counts of this clone. The chain combines TRBV4-2 with TRBJ1-2; tentatively, D is TRBD1 (6 bases). CDR1 and CDR2 (germline): LGHNA, YNFKEQ. Trimming left V 6 bases short and J 9 bases short, with 20 bases between. The CDR3 length is 14 residues. The CDR3 coding sequence is TGTGCCAGCAGAGGCCCACAGGGCCTGGCGAGCTACACCTTC. Its translation: CASRGPQGLASYTF.